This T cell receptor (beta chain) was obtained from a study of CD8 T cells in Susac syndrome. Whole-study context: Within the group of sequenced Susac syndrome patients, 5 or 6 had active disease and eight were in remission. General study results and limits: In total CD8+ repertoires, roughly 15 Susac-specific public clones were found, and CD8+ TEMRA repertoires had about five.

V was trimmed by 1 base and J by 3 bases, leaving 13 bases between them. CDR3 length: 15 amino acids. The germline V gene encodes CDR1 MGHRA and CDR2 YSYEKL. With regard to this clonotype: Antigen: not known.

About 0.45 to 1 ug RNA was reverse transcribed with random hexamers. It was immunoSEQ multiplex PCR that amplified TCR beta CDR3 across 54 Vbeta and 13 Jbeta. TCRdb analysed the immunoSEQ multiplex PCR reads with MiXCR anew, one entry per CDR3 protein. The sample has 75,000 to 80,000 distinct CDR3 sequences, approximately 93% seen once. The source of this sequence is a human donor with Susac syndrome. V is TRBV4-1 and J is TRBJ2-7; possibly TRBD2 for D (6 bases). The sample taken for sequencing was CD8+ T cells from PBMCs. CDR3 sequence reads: CASSQAGGTYYEQYF. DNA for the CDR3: TGCGCCAGCAGCCAAGCCGGGGGAACCTACTACGAGCAGTACTTC.